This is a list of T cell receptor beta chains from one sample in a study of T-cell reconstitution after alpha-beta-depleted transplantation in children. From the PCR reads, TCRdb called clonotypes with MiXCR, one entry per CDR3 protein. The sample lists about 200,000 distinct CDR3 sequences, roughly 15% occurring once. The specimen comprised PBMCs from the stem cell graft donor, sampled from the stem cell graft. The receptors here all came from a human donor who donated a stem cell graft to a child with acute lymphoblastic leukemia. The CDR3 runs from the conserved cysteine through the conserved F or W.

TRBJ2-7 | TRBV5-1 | CASSLESGISEQYF
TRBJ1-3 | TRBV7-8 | CASSSLGGTDTIYF
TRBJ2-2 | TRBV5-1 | CASSSLTGGSGELFF
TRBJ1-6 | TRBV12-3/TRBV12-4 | CASSLAGPNSPLHF
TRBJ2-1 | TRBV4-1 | CASSQVPTGGLHNEQFF
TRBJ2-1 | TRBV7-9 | CASSSPGAGGYNEQFF
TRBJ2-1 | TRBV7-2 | CASSLTRGHEQFF
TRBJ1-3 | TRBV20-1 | CSAGGQGNTIYF
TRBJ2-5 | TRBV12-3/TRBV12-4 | CASSLRASAQETQYF
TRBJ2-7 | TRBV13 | CASSSGGISYEQYF
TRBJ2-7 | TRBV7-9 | CASSTRDRGISYEQYF
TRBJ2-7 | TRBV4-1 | CASSQLGLLPYEQYF
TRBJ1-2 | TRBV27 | CASSPWTGAANYGYTF
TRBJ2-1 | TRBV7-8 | CASSLVSSGIGHEQFF
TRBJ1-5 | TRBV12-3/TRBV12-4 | CASTTGGQPQHF
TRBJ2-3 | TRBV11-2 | CASSLASGPSTDTQYF
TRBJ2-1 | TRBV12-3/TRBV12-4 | CASRPLAGGVGEQFF
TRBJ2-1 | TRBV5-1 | CASSFRAGRVEQFF
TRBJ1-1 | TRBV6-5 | CASGLGATAYTEAFF
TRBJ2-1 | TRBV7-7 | CASSLDRELNEQFF
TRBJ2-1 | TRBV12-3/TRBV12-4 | CASTRAGGVYNEQFF
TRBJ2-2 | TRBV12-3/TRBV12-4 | CASSFPMGKTGELFF
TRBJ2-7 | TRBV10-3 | CAISRGSSYEQYF
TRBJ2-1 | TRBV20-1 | CSAREARLYNEQFF
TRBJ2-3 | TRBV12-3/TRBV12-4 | CASSFYGRVADTQYF
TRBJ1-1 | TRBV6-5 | CATSGNTEAFF
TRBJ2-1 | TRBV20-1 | CCASCIAGRSYNEQFF
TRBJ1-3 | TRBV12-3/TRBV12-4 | CASSRHLGGDGNTIYF
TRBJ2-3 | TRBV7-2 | CASSTLVSTDTQYF
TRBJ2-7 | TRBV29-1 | CSVTGTSLYEQYF
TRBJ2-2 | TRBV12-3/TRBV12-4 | CASSLVKYGELFF
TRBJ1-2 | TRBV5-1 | CASRAVGKYGYTF
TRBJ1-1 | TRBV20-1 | CSARDKSEAFF
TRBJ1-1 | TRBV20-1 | CSARRRDRDAEAFF
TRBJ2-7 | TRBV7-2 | CASSTSPMSGTYF
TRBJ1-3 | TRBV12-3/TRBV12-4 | CASSFPQGFGNTIYF
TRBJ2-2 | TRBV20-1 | CSARDPFRGTGELFF
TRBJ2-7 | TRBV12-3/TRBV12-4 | CASSLRGQGAYEQYF
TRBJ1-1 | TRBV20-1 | CSASQGMNTEAFF
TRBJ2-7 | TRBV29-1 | CSVRAFNEQYF
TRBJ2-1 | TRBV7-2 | CASSLFSRNGGEQFF
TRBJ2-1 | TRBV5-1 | CASSPPDRGYNEQFF